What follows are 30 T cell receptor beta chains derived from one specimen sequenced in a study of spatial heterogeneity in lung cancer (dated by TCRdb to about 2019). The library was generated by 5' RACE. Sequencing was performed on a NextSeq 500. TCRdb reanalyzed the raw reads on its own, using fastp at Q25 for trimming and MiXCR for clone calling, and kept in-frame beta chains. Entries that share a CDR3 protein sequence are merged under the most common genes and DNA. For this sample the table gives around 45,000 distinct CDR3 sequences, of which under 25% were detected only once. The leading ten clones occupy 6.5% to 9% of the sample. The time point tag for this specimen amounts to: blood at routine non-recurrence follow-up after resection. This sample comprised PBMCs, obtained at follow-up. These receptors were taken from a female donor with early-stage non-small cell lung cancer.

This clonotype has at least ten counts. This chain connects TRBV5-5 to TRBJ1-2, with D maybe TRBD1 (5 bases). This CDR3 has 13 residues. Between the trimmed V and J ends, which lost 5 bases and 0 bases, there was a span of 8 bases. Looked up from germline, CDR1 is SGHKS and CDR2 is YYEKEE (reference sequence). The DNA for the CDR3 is TGTGCCAGCAGGATGACAGCTAACTATGGCTACACCTTC. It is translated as CASRMTANYGYTF.

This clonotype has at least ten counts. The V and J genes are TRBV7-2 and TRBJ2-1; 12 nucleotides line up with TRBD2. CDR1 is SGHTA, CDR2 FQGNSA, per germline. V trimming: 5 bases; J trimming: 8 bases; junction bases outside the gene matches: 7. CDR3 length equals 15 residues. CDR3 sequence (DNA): TGTGCCAGCAGCGTACTAGCGGGAGGTGCCGATGAGCAGTTCTTC. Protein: CASSVLAGGADEQFF.

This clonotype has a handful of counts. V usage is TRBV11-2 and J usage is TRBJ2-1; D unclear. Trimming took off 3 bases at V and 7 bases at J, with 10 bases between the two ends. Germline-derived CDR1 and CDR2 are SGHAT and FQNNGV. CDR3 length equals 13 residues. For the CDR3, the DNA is TGTGCCAGCAGCTTTGGTAAGGCAAATGAGCAGTTCTTC. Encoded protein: CASSFGKANEQFF.

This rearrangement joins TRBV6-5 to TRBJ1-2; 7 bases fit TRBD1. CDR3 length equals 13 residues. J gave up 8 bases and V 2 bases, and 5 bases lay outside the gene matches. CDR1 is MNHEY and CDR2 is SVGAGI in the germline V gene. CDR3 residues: CASSYEGAKGYTF. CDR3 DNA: TGTGCCAGCAGTTACGAGGGGGCGAAGGGCTACACCTTC.

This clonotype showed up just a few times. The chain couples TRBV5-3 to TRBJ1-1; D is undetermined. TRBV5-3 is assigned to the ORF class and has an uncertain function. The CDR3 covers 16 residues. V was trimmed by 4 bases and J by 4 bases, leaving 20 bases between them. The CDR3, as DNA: TGTGCCAGAAGCGGATCCGGGATCAGAGGAGGCACTGAAGCTTTCTTT. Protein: CARSGSGIRGGTEAFF.

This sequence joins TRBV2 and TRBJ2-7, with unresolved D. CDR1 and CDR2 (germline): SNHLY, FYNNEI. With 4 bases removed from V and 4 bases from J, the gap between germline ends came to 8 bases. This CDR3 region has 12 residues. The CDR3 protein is CASSVGDYEQYV. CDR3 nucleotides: TGTGCCAGCAGTGTGGGCGATTACGAGCAGTACGTC.

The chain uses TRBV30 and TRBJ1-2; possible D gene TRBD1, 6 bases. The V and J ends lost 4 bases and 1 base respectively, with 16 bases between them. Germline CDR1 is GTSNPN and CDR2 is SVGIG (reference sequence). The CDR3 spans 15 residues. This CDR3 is CAWTQNREINYGYTF. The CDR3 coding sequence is TGTGCCTGGACCCAAAACAGGGAAATTAACTATGGCTACACCTTC.

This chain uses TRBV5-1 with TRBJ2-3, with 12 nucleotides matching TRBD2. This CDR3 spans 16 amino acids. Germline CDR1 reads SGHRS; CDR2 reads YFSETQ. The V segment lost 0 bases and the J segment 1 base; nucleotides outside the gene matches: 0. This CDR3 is CASSLGTSGGTDTQYF. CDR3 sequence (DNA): TGCGCCAGCAGCTTGGGGACTAGCGGGGGCACAGATACGCAGTATTTT.

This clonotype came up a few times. CDR3 nucleotide sequence: TGTGCCAGCAGTGTTCTTGGCAATCAGCCCCAGCATTTT. It translates to CASSVLGNQPQHF. The chain joins TRBV6-1 to TRBJ1-5; D gene uncertain. The germline gives CDR1 MNHNS, CDR2 SASEGT. Trimming pared 4 bases from V and 2 bases from J, leaving 6 bases between. The CDR3 has 13 amino acids.

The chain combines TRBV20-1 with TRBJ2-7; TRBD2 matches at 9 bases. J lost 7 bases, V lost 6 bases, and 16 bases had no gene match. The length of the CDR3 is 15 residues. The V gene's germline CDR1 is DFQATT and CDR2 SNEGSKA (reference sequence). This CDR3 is CSAESRRLAAYEQYF. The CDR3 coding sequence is TGCAGTGCCGAAAGTCGTCGACTAGCGGCTTATGAGCAGTACTTC.

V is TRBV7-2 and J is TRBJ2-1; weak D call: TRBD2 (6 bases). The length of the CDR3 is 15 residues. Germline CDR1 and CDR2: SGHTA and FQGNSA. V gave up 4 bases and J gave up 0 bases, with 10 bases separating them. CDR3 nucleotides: TGTGCCAGCAGCTGGGACTTCAGCTCCTACAATGAGCAGTTCTTC. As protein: CASSWDFSSYNEQFF.

The CDR3 nucleotides are TGCGCCAGCAGCCCTGGACTAGCGGGAGATACGCAGTATTTT. Its translation: CASSPGLAGDTQYF. J is TRBJ2-3 and V is TRBV4-1, with 11 nucleotides matching TRBD2. The CDR3 extends over 14 amino acids. After removal of 4 bases from V and 5 bases from J, the junction contained 2 bases not matched to a gene. Germline-derived CDR1 and CDR2 are MGHRA and YSYEKL.

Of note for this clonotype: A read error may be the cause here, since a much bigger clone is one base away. This chain's CDR3 is CASSFRDGGNELFF. DNA for the CDR3: TGTGCCAGCAGCTTTAGGGACGGAGGGAATGAGCTGTTCTTC. This chain connects TRBV9 to TRBJ2-1, with D perhaps matching TRBD2 (6 bases). From germline, CDR1 is SGDLS and CDR2 YYNGEE. This CDR3 contains 14 residues.

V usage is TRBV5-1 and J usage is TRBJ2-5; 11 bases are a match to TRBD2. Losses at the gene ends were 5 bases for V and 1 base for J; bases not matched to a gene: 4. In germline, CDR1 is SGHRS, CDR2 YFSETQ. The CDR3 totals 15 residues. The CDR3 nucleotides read TGCGCCAGCAGACTAGCGGGAGTATCCCAAGAGACCCAGTACTTC. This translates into CASRLAGVSQETQYF. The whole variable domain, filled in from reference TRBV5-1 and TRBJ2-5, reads KAGVTQTPRYLIKTRGQQVTLSCSPISGHRSVSWYQQTPGQGLQFLFEYFSETQRNKGNFPGRFSGRQFSNSRSEMNVSTLELGDSALYLCASRLAGVSQETQYFGPGTRLLVL.

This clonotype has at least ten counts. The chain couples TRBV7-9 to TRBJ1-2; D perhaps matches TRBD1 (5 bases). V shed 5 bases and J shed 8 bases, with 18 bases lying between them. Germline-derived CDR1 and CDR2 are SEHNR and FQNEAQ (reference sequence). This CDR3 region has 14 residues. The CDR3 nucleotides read TGTGCCAGCAGCGCCCTAACAGGAACGGAAGGCTACACCTTC. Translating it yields CASSALTGTEGYTF.

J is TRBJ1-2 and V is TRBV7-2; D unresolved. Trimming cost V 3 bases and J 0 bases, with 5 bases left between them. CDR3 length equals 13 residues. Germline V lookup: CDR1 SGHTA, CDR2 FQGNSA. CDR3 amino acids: CASSFGSNYGYTF. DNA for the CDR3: TGTGCCAGCAGCTTCGGATCTAACTATGGCTACACCTTC.

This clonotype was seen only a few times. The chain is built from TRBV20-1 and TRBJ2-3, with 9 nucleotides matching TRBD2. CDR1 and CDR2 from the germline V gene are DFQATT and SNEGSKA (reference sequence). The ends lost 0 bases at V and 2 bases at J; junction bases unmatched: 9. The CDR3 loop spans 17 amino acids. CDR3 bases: TGCAGTGCTAGAGAGGCCCTAGCGGGACCCTACACAGATACGCAGTATTTT. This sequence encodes CSAREALAGPYTDTQYF.

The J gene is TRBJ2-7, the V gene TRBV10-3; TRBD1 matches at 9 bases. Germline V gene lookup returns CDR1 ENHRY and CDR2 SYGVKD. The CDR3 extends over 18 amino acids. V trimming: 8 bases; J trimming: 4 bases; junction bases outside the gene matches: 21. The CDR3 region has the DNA TGTGCCATCGCCTCGGACGGACAGGGGTCGACCATTAGGTACGAGCAGTACTTC. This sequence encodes CAIASDGQGSTIRYEQYF.

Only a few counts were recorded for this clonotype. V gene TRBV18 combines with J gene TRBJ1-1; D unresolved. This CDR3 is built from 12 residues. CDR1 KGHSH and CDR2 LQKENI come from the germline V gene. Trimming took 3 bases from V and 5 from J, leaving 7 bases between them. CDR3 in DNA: TGTGCCAGCTCACCGTTTACTACTGAAGCTTTCTTT. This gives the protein CASSPFTTEAFF.

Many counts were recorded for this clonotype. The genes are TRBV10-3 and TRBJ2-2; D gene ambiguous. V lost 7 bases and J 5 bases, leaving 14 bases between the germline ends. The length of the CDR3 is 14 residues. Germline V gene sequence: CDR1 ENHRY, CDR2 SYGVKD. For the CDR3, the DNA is TGTGCCATCACCGACATACTCGGAACCGGGGAGCTGTTTTTT. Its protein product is CAITDILGTGELFF.

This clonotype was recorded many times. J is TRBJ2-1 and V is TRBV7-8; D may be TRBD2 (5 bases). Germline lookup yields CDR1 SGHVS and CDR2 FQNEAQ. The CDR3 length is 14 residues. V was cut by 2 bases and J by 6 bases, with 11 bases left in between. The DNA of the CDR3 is TGTGCCAGCAGCTTAAGAGGGCCCCTCAATGAGCAGTTCTTC. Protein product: CASSLRGPLNEQFF. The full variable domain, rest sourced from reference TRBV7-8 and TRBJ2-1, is GAGVSQSPRYKVAKRGQDVALRCDPISGHVSLFWYQQALGQGPEFLTYFQNEAQLDKSGLPSDRFFAERPEGSVSTLKIQRTQQEDSAVYLCASSLRGPLNEQFFGPGTRLTVL.

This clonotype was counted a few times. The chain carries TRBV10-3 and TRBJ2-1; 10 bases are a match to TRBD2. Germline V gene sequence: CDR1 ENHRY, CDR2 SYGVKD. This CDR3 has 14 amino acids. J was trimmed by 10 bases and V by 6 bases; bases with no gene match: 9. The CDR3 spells CAIRIGLAGDEQFF. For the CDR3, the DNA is TGTGCCATCAGGATCGGTCTAGCGGGAGACGAGCAGTTCTTC.

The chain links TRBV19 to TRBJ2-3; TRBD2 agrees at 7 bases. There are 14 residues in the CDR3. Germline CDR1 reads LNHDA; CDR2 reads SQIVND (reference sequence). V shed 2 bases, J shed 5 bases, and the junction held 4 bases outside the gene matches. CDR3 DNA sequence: TGTGCCAGTAGTATAACTAGCGTTGTAGATACGCAGTATTTT. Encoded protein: CASSITSVVDTQYF.

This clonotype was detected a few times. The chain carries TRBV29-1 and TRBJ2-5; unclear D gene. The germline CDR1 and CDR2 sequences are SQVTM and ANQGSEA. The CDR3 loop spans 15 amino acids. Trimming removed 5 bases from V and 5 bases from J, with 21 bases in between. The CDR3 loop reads CSVKVVPDRTETQYF. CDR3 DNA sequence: TGCAGCGTTAAGGTAGTTCCCGACCGAACGGAGACCCAGTACTTC. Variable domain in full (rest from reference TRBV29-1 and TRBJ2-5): SAVISQKPSRDICQRGTSLTIQCQVDSQVTMMFWYRQQPGQSLTLIATANQGSEATYESGFVIDKFPISRPNLTFSTLTVSNMSPEDSSIYLCSVKVVPDRTETQYFGPGTRLLVL.

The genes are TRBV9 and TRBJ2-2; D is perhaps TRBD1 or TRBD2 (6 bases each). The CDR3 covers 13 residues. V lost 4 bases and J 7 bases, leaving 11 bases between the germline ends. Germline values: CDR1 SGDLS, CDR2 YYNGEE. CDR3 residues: CASSSQGGGELFF. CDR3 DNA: TGTGCCAGCAGCTCACAGGGAGGCGGGGAGCTGTTTTTT.

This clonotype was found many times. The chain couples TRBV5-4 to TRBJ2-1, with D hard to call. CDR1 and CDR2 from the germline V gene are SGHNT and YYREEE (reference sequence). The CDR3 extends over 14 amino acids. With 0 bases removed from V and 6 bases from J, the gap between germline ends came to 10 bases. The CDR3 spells CASSLASWGNEQFF. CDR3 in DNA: TGTGCCAGCAGCTTGGCCTCCTGGGGCAATGAGCAGTTCTTC.

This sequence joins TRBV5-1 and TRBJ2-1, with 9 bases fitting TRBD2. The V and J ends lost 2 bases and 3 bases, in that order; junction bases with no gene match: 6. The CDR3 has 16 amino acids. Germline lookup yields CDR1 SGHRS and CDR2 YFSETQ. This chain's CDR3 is CASSFVAGAYYNEQFF. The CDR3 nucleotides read TGCGCCAGCAGCTTCGTAGCGGGAGCGTACTACAATGAGCAGTTCTTC.

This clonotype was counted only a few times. CDR3 region: CASSYSRRVDSPLHF. The CDR3 DNA reads TGTGCCAGCAGTTACTCGCGAAGGGTGGATTCACCCCTCCACTTT. V is TRBV6-2 or TRBV6-3 and J is TRBJ1-6, with D unresolved. CDR1 MNHEY and CDR2 SVGEGT come from the germline V gene. The CDR3 loop spans 15 amino acids. V lost 0 bases and J 8 bases, leaving 11 bases between the germline ends.

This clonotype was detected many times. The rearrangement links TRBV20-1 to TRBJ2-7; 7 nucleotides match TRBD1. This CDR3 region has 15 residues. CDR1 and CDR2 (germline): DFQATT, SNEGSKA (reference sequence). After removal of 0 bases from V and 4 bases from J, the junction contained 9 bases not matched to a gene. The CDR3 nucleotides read TGCAGTGCTAGAGATATAGGACAGGTCCTATACGAGCAGTACTTC. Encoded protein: CSARDIGQVLYEQYF.

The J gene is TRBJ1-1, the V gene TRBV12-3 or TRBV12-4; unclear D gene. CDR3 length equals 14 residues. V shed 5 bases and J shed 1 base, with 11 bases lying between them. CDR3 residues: CASSPRTENTEAFF. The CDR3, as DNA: TGTGCCAGCAGTCCCCGGACCGAGAACACTGAAGCTTTCTTT.